Following are 21 T cell receptor beta chains from one sample sequenced in a study of blood T cell repertoires in COVID-19 (dated by TCRdb to about 2020). Libraries were constructed by the immunoSEQ multiplex PCR assay. Here the immuneACCESS table is served through TCRdb, limited to in-frame sequences with V and J called. Missing clones are a known gap in these copies; in checked studies unresolved V genes cover under half, and the rest lacks a known reason. Counted in this sample were fewer than 150,000 clones; approximately 91% of them appeared once. Roughly 10% of the sample lies in the top ten. The sample taken for sequencing was peripheral blood. The receptors stem from a man aged 50-60 years with active or convalescent COVID-19.

The chain uses TRBV19 and TRBJ2-5; D not certain. The CDR3 is 19 amino acids. V lost 1 base, J lost 5 bases, and 26 bases lay in between. The germline CDR1 and CDR2 sequences are LNHDA and SQIVND (reference sequence). CDR3: CASSIGPHNLVAGSETQYF. For the CDR3, the DNA is TGTGCCAGTAGTATAGGACCCCATAACTTAGTGGCAGGCAGCGAGACCCAGTACTTC.

The V and J genes are TRBV18 and TRBJ2-7; D perhaps matches TRBD2 (6 bases). The V end was cut by 0 bases, the J end by 7 bases, with 10 bases between. This CDR3 contains 13 residues. The germline V gene has CDR1 KGHSH and CDR2 LQKENI. CDR3 sequence (DNA): TGTGCCAGCTCACCACCGGAGGGCCGGGAGCAGTACTTC. Protein product: CASSPPEGREQYF.

The chain couples TRBV9 to TRBJ2-2, with 7 bases aligning to TRBD1. The junction had 7 bases not matched to a gene; V was cut back by 4 bases and J by 4 bases. The CDR3 is 15 amino acids. Germline lookup yields CDR1 SGDLS and CDR2 YYNGEE. In DNA, the CDR3 is TGTGCCAGCAGCCTTAGGGGGCTTAGCACCGGGGAGCTGTTTTTT. As protein: CASSLRGLSTGELFF.

The chain has TRBV4-1 and TRBJ2-7, with D perhaps matching TRBD2 (6 bases). The CDR3 has 15 amino acids. The V gene's germline CDR1 is MGHRA and CDR2 YSYEKL. Trimming cost V 0 bases and J 7 bases, with 16 bases left between them. CDR3 protein: CASSQDGRDQREQYF. The DNA of the CDR3 is TGCGCCAGCAGCCAAGATGGGCGGGATCAGCGGGAGCAGTACTTC.

The chain combines TRBV6-5 with TRBJ1-2, with D perhaps matching TRBD1 (6 bases). Germline V gene lookup returns CDR1 MNHEY and CDR2 SVGAGI. The CDR3 length is 13 residues. V lost 8 bases and J 5 bases, leaving 15 bases between the germline ends. As DNA, the CDR3 is TGTGCCAGCTTATCAGGGGATTTTTATGGCTACACCTTC. Protein: CASLSGDFYGYTF.

This clone was detected once. The genes are TRBV11-2 and TRBJ2-3, with no clear D. Germline V gene sequence: CDR1 SGHAT, CDR2 FQNNGV. The CDR3 is 19 amino acids. V was clipped by 5 bases and J by 2 bases, with 26 bases between them. CDR3 bases: TGTGCCAGCAGCCCCCGCCGGCCTGACTTTAGACTCTTCACAGATACGCAGTATTTT. Translation gives CASSPRRPDFRLFTDTQYF.

V gene TRBV28 combines with J gene TRBJ2-2, with D perhaps TRBD2 (5 bases). Germline V CDR1 and CDR2: MDHEN, SYDVKM. Between the trimmed V and J ends, which lost 7 bases and 4 bases, there was a span of 16 bases. This CDR3 comprises 15 residues. The CDR3: CASTLGGAGTGELFF. The CDR3 region has the DNA TGTGCCAGCACCCTCGGAGGCGCGGGCACCGGGGAGCTGTTTTTT.

This clone was detected only once. CDR3 bases: TGTGCCAGCAGCTTGGGGGGGACTAGCGGGTACGAGCAGTACTTC. This codes for CASSLGGTSGYEQYF. The V gene is TRBV5-4, the J gene TRBJ2-7; TRBD2 matches 12 bases. The germline CDR1 and CDR2 sequences are SGHNT and YYREEE (reference sequence). The CDR3 is made up of 15 amino acids. V gave up 0 bases and J gave up 4 bases; unmatched junction bases: 2.

The chain combines TRBV6-2 or TRBV6-3 with TRBJ2-7; 8 nucleotides line up with TRBD2. Germline-derived CDR1 and CDR2 are MNHEY and SVGEGT. J was trimmed by 6 bases and V by 4 bases; bases with no gene match: 8. The CDR3 has 14 residues. CDR3 DNA sequence: TGTGCCAGCAGTTTCGCGGGAGGAGGGGTCGAGCAGTACTTC. Amino acid sequence: CASSFAGGGVEQYF.

Notes on this clone: Different DNA sequences within this sample yield the same CDR3. The rearrangement uses TRBV9 and TRBJ2-3; weak D call: TRBD2 (7 bases). The germline CDR1 and CDR2 sequences are SGDLS and YYNGEE. This CDR3 region has 17 residues. V was cut by 3 bases and J by 1 base, with 18 bases left in between. For the CDR3, the DNA is TGTGCCAGCAGCGAGGGGGGGTGGGAGGGCCGCACAGATACGCAGTATTTT. It codes for CASSEGGWEGRTDTQYF.

The V call is TRBV19, the J call TRBJ2-2; maybe TRBD1 (6 bases). V lost 0 bases, J lost 5 bases, and 13 bases lay in between. Germline V gene sequence: CDR1 LNHDA, CDR2 SQIVND (reference sequence). The CDR3 consists of 16 residues. CDR3 sequence: CASSIEATGRTGELFF. The CDR3 DNA reads TGTGCCAGTAGTATAGAAGCGACAGGTCGAACCGGGGAGCTGTTTTTT.

The chain uses TRBV29-1 and TRBJ1-4, with TRBD1 matching 7 bases. Germline assignment: CDR1 SQVTM and CDR2 ANQGSEA. This CDR3 spans 13 amino acids. Germline trimming cut 0 bases from V and 14 bases from J; bases unmatched to any gene: 9. In DNA, the CDR3 is TGCAGCGTTGAAGATCGGGCAGGGGGACGGCTGTTTTTT. This encodes CSVEDRAGGRLFF. The whole variable domain, filled in from reference TRBV29-1 and TRBJ1-4, reads SAVISQKPSRDICQRGTSLTIQCQVDSQVTMMFWYRQQPGQSLTLIATANQGSEATYESGFVIDKFPISRPNLTFSTLTVSNMSPEDSSIYLCSVEDRAGGRLFFGSGTQLSVL.

The rearrangement links TRBV7-2 to TRBJ2-7, with 7 nucleotides matching TRBD1. The germline V gene encodes CDR1 SGHTA and CDR2 FQGNSA. After removal of 3 bases from V and 3 bases from J, the junction contained 8 bases not matched to a gene. The CDR3 consists of 15 residues. CDR3 amino acids: CASSLVGQKNYEQYF. In nucleotides, the CDR3 is TGTGCCAGCAGCTTGGTGGGACAGAAAAACTACGAGCAGTACTTC.

The V and J genes are TRBV19 and TRBJ2-1, with 11 nucleotides matching TRBD2. The CDR3 totals 16 residues. CDR1 is LNHDA and CDR2 is SQIVND in the germline V gene (reference sequence). V dropped 4 bases and J dropped 7; count of bases not matched to a gene: 9. The CDR3 nucleotides read TGTGCCAGTAGTACCCCTAGCGGGAGGACGGGGAATGAGCAGTTCTTC. This translates into CASSTPSGRTGNEQFF.

This clone was seen more than once but under ten times. This rearrangement joins TRBV12-3 or TRBV12-4 to TRBJ1-1; no reliable D call. The length of the CDR3 is 11 residues. Deletions cut 6 bases from V and 10 bases from J, with 12 bases between. In DNA, the CDR3 is TGTGCCAGCAGCCAGCGACTCGGAGCTTTCTTT. This codes for CASSQRLGAFF.

This clone has only a few counts. The chain carries TRBV19 and TRBJ2-2; the match to TRBD2 covers 13 bases. CDR1 and CDR2 from the germline V gene are LNHDA and SQIVND (reference sequence). V lost 4 bases and J lost 1; bases outside the gene matches: 0. This CDR3 is built from 16 residues. CDR3 residues: CASSRLAGGNTGELFF. The CDR3 coding sequence is TGTGCCAGTAGTAGACTAGCGGGGGGGAACACCGGGGAGCTGTTTTTT.

The rearrangement joins TRBV7-8 to TRBJ2-1; the D gene is possibly TRBD2 (5 bases). This CDR3 spans 15 amino acids. Germline loops: CDR1 SGHVS, CDR2 FQNEAQ. Trimming shortened V by 6 bases and J by 4 bases, and 16 bases separated the two germline ends. CDR3 sequence: CASRPSGGLYNEQFF. DNA of the CDR3: TGTGCCAGCAGACCCAGCGGCGGCCTATACAATGAGCAGTTCTTC. Full variable domain (outside the CDR3, taken from reference TRBV7-8 and TRBJ2-1): GAGVSQSPRYKVAKRGQDVALRCDPISGHVSLFWYQQALGQGPEFLTYFQNEAQLDKSGLPSDRFFAERPEGSVSTLKIQRTQQEDSAVYLCASRPSGGLYNEQFFGPGTRLTVL.

This chain links TRBV5-1 with TRBJ2-7, with D possibly being TRBD2 (6 bases). The V end lost 0 bases, the J end lost 2 bases, and 9 bases lay between the germline ends. Germline CDR1 reads SGHRS; CDR2 reads YFSETQ. The CDR3 loop spans 14 amino acids. The CDR3 DNA sequence: TGCGCCAGCAGCTTGGCCGGGAGAACCTACGAGCAGTACTTC. It yields the protein CASSLAGRTYEQYF.

This clone was seen just once. The V and J genes are TRBV6-5 and TRBJ2-7, with D possibly being TRBD2 (6 bases). The germline V and J ends were trimmed by 0 bases and 2 bases, with 11 bases remaining between them. Germline V gene data show CDR1 as MNHEY and CDR2 as SVGAGI. The CDR3 runs to 15 residues. CDR3 in amino acids: CASSYSVSGAYEQYF. The CDR3 DNA sequence: TGTGCCAGCAGTTACTCGGTTAGCGGAGCCTACGAGCAGTACTTC.

This clone was counted a few times. The chain has TRBV5-1 and TRBJ2-2; the match to TRBD2 covers 7 bases. The germline V gene has CDR1 SGHRS and CDR2 YFSETQ. V trimming: 0 bases; J trimming: 5 bases; junction bases outside the gene matches: 10. The CDR3 is made up of 17 amino acids. In DNA form, the CDR3 reads TGCGCCAGCAGCTTGGTGCCTCCCCTAGCGGATACCGGGGAGCTGTTTTTT. It codes for CASSLVPPLADTGELFF.

The rearrangement joins TRBV24-1 to TRBJ2-3; 9 bases agree with TRBD2. The trim removed 5 bases at V and 4 bases at J, leaving 9 bases unmatched. This CDR3 spans 16 amino acids. Germline V gene data show CDR1 as KGHDR and CDR2 as SFDVKD. The CDR3 region is CATSGIAGVAPDTQYF. CDR3 bases: TGTGCCACCAGTGGAATAGCGGGAGTGGCCCCAGATACGCAGTATTTT.